A selection of T cell receptor beta chains follows, all from one sample in a study of a mutant IDH1 vaccine in newly diagnosed glioma. Sequencing was performed with immunoSEQ multiplex PCR; in TCRdb, only in-frame clones are kept and a portion is missing. The sample shows 50,000 to 65,000 clones, 91% of them seen only once. No cognate antigen is known for these TCRs. Here the sequenced sample was PBMCs, taken from a glioma patient whose treatment included an IDH1 peptide vaccine. The receptor set was obtained from a man aged 50 to 60 with glioma. The CDR3 runs from the conserved cysteine through the conserved F or W. A D gene is named only where the DNA matches it firmly. Only some rows state a clone size, as once, few, many or a class for expanded clones.

abundance	d_gene	v_gene	j_gene	CDR3aa	CDR3nt
.	TRBD1	TRBV27	TRBJ1-5	CASQPQPLTGGLRPQHF	TGTGCCAGCCAACCCCAGCCCCTGACAGGGGGTCTAAGGCCCCAGCATTTT
.	.	TRBV30	TRBJ2-2	CAWSPAPTEPGELFF	TGTGCCTGGAGTCCTGCCCCGACTGAGCCCGGGGAGCTGTTTTTT
.	TRBD2	TRBV2	TRBJ2-5	CASSYLAGGQTQYF	TGTGCCAGCAGTTACCTAGCGGGGGGGCAGACCCAGTACTTC
.	.	TRBV9	TRBJ1-2	CASSALTSGWHGYTF	TGTGCCAGCAGCGCCCTAACCTCAGGGTGGCATGGCTACACCTTC
.	TRBD1	TRBV6-5	TRBJ1-2	CASSRDRGLEGYTF	TGTGCCAGCAGTAGGGACAGGGGGCTGGAAGGCTACACCTTC
few	.	TRBV7-3	TRBJ2-2	CASRQGGNTGELFF	TGTGCCAGCAGGCAGGGGGGGAACACCGGGGAGCTGTTTTTT
.	TRBD2	TRBV4-2	TRBJ2-7	CASTPTGTISYEQYF	TGTGCCAGCACGCCAACCGGGACTATATCCTACGAGCAGTACTTC
.	.	TRBV29-1	TRBJ2-7	CSVVGAYEQYF	TGCAGCGTTGTGGGGGCCTACGAGCAGTACTTC
.	TRBD2	TRBV11-2	TRBJ2-3	CASSRRLADDYRTDTQYF	TGTGCCAGCAGCCGAAGACTAGCGGACGACTATCGCACAGATACGCAGTATTTT
.	TRBD2	TRBV10-1	TRBJ2-2	CASSQSGAGELFF	TGCGCCAGCAGCCAGAGCGGGGCCGGGGAGCTGTTTTTT
.	.	TRBV27	TRBJ1-5	CASSLRRVGGNQPQHF	TGTGCCAGCAGTTTAAGGAGGGTAGGAGGCAATCAGCCCCAGCATTTT
.	.	TRBV19	TRBJ2-2	CASTDNFSGELFF	TGTGCCAGTACCGACAATTTTTCCGGGGAGCTGTTTTTT
.	TRBD2	TRBV7-2	TRBJ2-1	CASKLAGAHNEQFF	TGTGCCAGCAAACTAGCGGGGGCCCACAATGAGCAGTTCTTC
.	.	TRBV7-9	TRBJ2-1	CASSFPRARGAYNEQFF	TGTGCCAGCAGCTTCCCTAGGGCCAGGGGGGCCTACAATGAGCAGTTCTTC
.	.	TRBV4-3	TRBJ2-1	CASSPLGEVADEQFF	TGCGCCAGCAGCCCCCTCGGGGAAGTAGCGGATGAGCAGTTCTTC
.	TRBD2	TRBV4-1	TRBJ2-1	CASSQGLAGGPYNEQFF	TGCGCCAGCAGCCAAGGACTAGCGGGAGGCCCCTACAATGAGCAGTTCTTC
.	.	TRBV7-2	TRBJ1-4	CASSLGGMDEKLFF	TGTGCCAGCAGCCTAGGAGGGATGGATGAAAAACTGTTTTTT
.	TRBD1	TRBV10-1	TRBJ2-3	CATSEDRRDTQYF	TGCGCCACCTCCGAGGACAGGAGAGATACGCAGTATTTT
.	.	TRBV7-9	TRBJ2-1	CASTSRAALQNEQFF	TGTGCCAGCACCAGTCGGGCTGCACTCCAGAATGAGCAGTTCTTC
.	TRBD1	TRBV4-1	TRBJ1-1	CASSHGTGGTEAFF	TGCGCCAGCAGCCACGGGACAGGGGGCACTGAAGCTTTCTTT
.	.	TRBV5-1	TRBJ2-7	CASSGDGSYYEQYF	TGCGCCAGCAGCGGTGACGGGAGTTACTACGAGCAGTACTTC
.	TRBD1	TRBV5-4	TRBJ1-2	CASSLGGGADYGYTF	TGTGCCAGCAGCTTGGGAGGGGGCGCGGACTATGGCTACACCTTC